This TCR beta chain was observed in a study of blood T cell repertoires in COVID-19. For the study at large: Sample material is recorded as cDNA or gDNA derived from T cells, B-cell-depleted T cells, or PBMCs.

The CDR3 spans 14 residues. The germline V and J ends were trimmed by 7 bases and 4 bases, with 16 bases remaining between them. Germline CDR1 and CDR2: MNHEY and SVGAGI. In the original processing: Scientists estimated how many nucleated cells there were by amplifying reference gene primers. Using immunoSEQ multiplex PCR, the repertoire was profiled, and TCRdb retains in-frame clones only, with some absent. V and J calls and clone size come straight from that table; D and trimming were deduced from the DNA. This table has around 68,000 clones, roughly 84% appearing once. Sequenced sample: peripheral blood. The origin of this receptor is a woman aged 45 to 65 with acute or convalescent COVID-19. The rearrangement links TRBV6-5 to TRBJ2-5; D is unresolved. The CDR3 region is CASKVGGDSETQYF. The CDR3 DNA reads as TGTGCCAGCAAGGTTGGTGGAGACTCAGAGACCCAGTACTTC.